This paragraph reports one T cell receptor (beta chain). Its antigen remains unidentified. During its preparation, the TCRbeta library received unique molecular identifiers. Using its own MiXCR run on the PCR reads, TCRdb lists one record per CDR3 protein. There are 500,000 to 750,000 distinct CDR3 sequences in the sample; 20% to 30% occur only once, and around a third lies in the top ten. This specimen comes from a study of T-cell reconstitution after alpha-beta-depleted transplantation in children. Overall study results and limits: Day-60 TCRbeta diversity that was high in some patients was derived from surviving recipient T cells and thymic progenitors. T-cell counts and diversity at one year following transplant were attributed mainly to newly produced T cells. Expanded clones from the graft, numbering several hundred, reportedly supplied alpha-beta T cells about two months after transplant.

The ends were cut back, 4 bases at V and 2 bases at J, with 15 bases in the middle. The CDR3 has 16 residues. Per germline, CDR1 MDHEN and CDR2 SYDVKM. The starting material was PBMCs, obtained before TCRalphabeta/CD19-depleted stem cell transplant. V gene TRBV28 combines with J gene TRBJ2-1, with D perhaps matching TRBD1 (7 bases). The sequence came from a boy younger than two with Wiskott-Aldrich syndrome, due to receive a stem cell transplant. In DNA form, the CDR3 reads TGTGCCAGCAGTTACGTCAGGGGGGAGCCCTACAATGAGCAGTTCTTC. Protein sequence: CASSYVRGEPYNEQFF.